This TCR beta chain was captured in a study of OX40 agonist ivuxolimab in advanced cancers. Germline lookup yields CDR1 GTSNPN and CDR2 SVGIG (reference sequence). V lost 0 bases to trimming and J lost 5 bases, with 23 bases between them. This CDR3 contains 18 residues. Repertoires were generated with immunoSEQ multiplex PCR, while TCRdb's copy carries only in-frame clones and drops some. The data contain around 72,000 clones, roughly 88% of them singletons. The sequence was obtained from an adult with an advanced solid tumor such as melanoma, head and neck, liver or kidney cancer. J is TRBJ1-5 and V is TRBV30; D is uncertain. The starting material was CD4+ or CD8+ T cells sorted from blood, obtained in a trial of the OX40 agonist ivuxolimab. CDR3 DNA sequence: TGTGCCTGGAGTGTAGGCGCCGTAATAAGGGTGGAGGATCAGCCCCAGCATTTT. This sequence encodes CAWSVGAVIRVEDQPQHF.